What follows is one T cell receptor (beta chain) and its context. This entry is derived from a study of blood T cell repertoires in COVID-19. Using immunoSEQ multiplex PCR, the repertoire was profiled, and TCRdb retains in-frame clones only, with some absent. Here the sample spans 84,000 or so clones, 80% being singletons. The material sequenced was peripheral blood. The receptor comes from a woman aged 80 or over with acute or convalescent COVID-19.

CDR3 nucleotides: TGTGCCAGCAGCCAAGTAGTCTGGAATTCACCCCTCCACTTT. Protein: CASSQVVWNSPLHF. The chain employs TRBV3-1 (or the pseudogene TRBV3-2) and TRBJ1-6; D gene unclear. Trimming removed 1 base at V and 7 bases at J, with 8 bases between. CDR1 is LGHDT and CDR2 is YNNKEL in the germline V gene (reference sequence). CDR3 length equals 14 residues.